This record looks at one T cell receptor (beta chain) sequence and its context. The antigen is not known. The record originates from a study of T cell repertoires in ileal Crohn's disease. The overall study: About half of patients got postoperative therapy: about twelve thiopurines, approximately 17 anti-TNF.

Clones were read by immunoSEQ multiplex PCR, and TCRdb kept only the in-frame ones, dropping some. Here the sample spans hundreds of clones, over 75% being singletons. Broader study findings: Every patient over 26.8% clonality showed endoscopic recurrence. Mucosal expansions were suggested to be mainly CD8 T cells. Active smokers at surgery had more clonal expansions than non-smokers.

Sequencing was performed on ileal tissue. This receptor was obtained from an adult with Crohn's disease.

CDR3 sequence reads: CAWTISWGDEAFF. The CDR3 DNA reads as TGTGCCTGGACTATAAGTTGGGGGGATGAAGCTTTCTTT. The J gene is TRBJ1-1, the V gene TRBV30; D might be TRBD1 (5 bases). V gave up 4 bases and J gave up 7 bases, with 16 bases separating them. Germline V gives CDR1 GTSNPN, CDR2 SVGIG (reference sequence). The CDR3 loop spans 13 amino acids. Full variable domain (outside the CDR3, taken from reference TRBV30 and TRBJ1-1): SQTIHQWPATLVQPVGSPLSLECTVEGTSNPNLYWYRQAAGRGLQLLFYSVGIGQISSEVPQNLSASRPQDRQFILSSKKLLLSDSGFYLCAWTISWGDEAFFGQGTRLTVV.